The 11 T cell receptor beta chains given below trace back to one sample, sequenced in a study of early T cells in non-severe SARS-CoV-2 infection. Each CDR3 protein gets one entry after TCRdb re-called the 5' RACE reads with MiXCR. The table includes about 83,000 distinct CDR3 sequences, over 9% detected once. The sample was whole blood. Receptors originate from an adult who was a healthcare worker with PCR-confirmed SARS-CoV-2 infection or an uninfected control (not recorded which).

This clonotype was found a few times. This chain links TRBV21-1 with TRBJ2-7; TRBD1, the table's D call, was not compared with the DNA. TRBV21-1 is a recognized pseudogene. The CDR3 covers 15 residues. CDR3 DNA: TGTGCCAGCAGCAGCGGACGGGACAGGCCGTACGAGCAGTACTTC. Translating it yields CASSSGRDRPYEQYF.

This clonotype was detected many times. CDR3 in DNA: TGTGCCAGCAGTTTAGCGGAGAACTACAATGAGCAGTTCTTC. The encoded protein is CASSLAENYNEQFF. The chain is built from TRBV25-1 and TRBJ2-1; possible D gene TRBD2, 6 bases. Trimming removed 5 bases from V and 3 bases from J, with 11 bases in between. Germline-derived CDR1 and CDR2 are MGHDK and SYGVNS. The CDR3 spans 14 residues.

This clonotype was recorded a few times. V gene TRBV5-1 combines with J gene TRBJ2-3; perhaps D is TRBD1 or TRBD2 (6 bases each). From germline, CDR1 is SGHRS and CDR2 YFSETQ. The CDR3 contains 14 residues. V lost 7 bases and J 4 bases, leaving 16 bases between the germline ends. CDR3 nucleotides: TGCGCCAGCTGCTCGAGGGGGGACGCAGATACGCAGTATTTT. Encoded protein: CASCSRGDADTQYF.

The chain couples TRBV29-1 to TRBJ2-3; D is unresolved. The CDR3 runs to 12 residues. V lost 4 bases, J lost 6 bases, and 11 bases lay in between. CDR1 SQVTM and CDR2 ANQGSEA come from the germline V gene. The CDR3 sequence is CSVGTSSDTQYF. CDR3 coding DNA: TGCAGCGTTGGTACTTCATCGGATACGCAGTATTTT.

V is TRBV10-1 and J is TRBJ2-7; tentatively, D is TRBD1 (6 bases). The V end was cut by 5 bases, the J end by 0 bases, with 8 bases between. CDR1 is WNHNN, CDR2 SYGVQD, per germline (reference sequence). The CDR3 is 13 amino acids. The CDR3 loop is CASSRDNSYEQYF. CDR3 nucleotides: TGCGCCAGCAGTCGGGACAACTCCTACGAGCAGTACTTC.

The V call is TRBV7-3, the J call TRBJ2-2; TRBD1 matches 7 bases. Germline loops: CDR1 SGHTA, CDR2 FQGTGA. The CDR3 spans 15 residues. The J segment lost 1 base and the V segment lost 5 bases, leaving 4 bases of the junction unmatched. CDR3 in DNA: TGTGCCAGCAGCGGGGGACAGCTGAACACCGGGGAGCTGTTTTTT. Translation: CASSGGQLNTGELFF.

This clonotype has ten or more counts. The chain employs TRBV4-3 and TRBJ2-2; possible D gene TRBD1, 6 bases. The CDR3 runs to 18 residues. V was cut by 4 bases and J by 5 bases, with 23 bases left in between. Germline CDR1 is LGHNA and CDR2 is YSLEER. CDR3 DNA sequence: TGCGCCAGCAGCCGATTCACCGGACTTATGGGGGCGACCGGGGAGCTGTTTTTT. This encodes CASSRFTGLMGATGELFF.

The J gene is TRBJ2-7, the V gene TRBV2; perhaps TRBD1 as D (6 bases). V shed 4 bases and J shed 1 base, with 11 bases lying between them. The CDR3 extends over 14 amino acids. Germline values: CDR1 SNHLY, CDR2 FYNNEI. The CDR3 coding sequence is TGTGCCAGCAGTGTCAACAGGGTTTCCTACGAGCAGTACTTC. Translation gives CASSVNRVSYEQYF.

The chain links TRBV3-1 to TRBJ1-2, with TRBD1 matching 7 bases. Trimming cost V 3 bases and J 5 bases; bases outside gene matches: 9. The CDR3 is 15 amino acids. Germline V CDR1 and CDR2: LGHDT, YNNKEL (reference sequence). The chain's CDR3 is CASSHGTAITYGYTF. In DNA, the CDR3 is TGTGCCAGCAGCCATGGGACAGCGATCACTTATGGCTACACCTTC.

The V call is TRBV4-1, the J call TRBJ2-7; D call uncertain. The CDR3 runs 14 residues. The ends were cut back, 3 bases at V and 3 bases at J, with 12 bases in the middle. Germline V gene data show CDR1 as MGHRA and CDR2 as YSYEKL. CDR3 sequence reads: CASSQSPVSYEQYF. The CDR3 region has the DNA TGCGCCAGCAGCCAGTCCCCGGTTAGCTACGAGCAGTACTTC.

This clonotype occurred a few times. The CDR3 sequence is CASSGYYEQYF. CDR3 DNA: TGTGCCAGCTCCGGTTACTACGAGCAGTACTTC. The chain uses TRBV7-9 and TRBJ2-7; D remains ambiguous. Deletions cut 8 bases from V and 3 bases from J, with 8 bases between. The CDR3 consists of 11 residues. Germline CDR1 is SEHNR and CDR2 is FQNEAQ (reference sequence).